This TCR beta chain emerged from a study of beta chain features in type 1 diabetes. As concerns this clone: Its cognate antigen is unknown.

Expressed TCRB transcripts got sequenced, as all isolated RNA was reverse transcribed. Assay: immunoSEQ multiplex PCR; the TCRdb copy retains only in-frame clones and omits some. The profile shows roughly 730,000 clones, around 15% of them singletons. Germline CDR1 is GTSNPN and CDR2 is SVGIG (reference sequence). This CDR3 comprises 11 residues. Deletions cut 0 bases from V and 8 bases from J, with 7 bases between. Broader study findings: Shorter TCRB CDR3s, moderately but significantly so, marked every one of the four CD4+ subsets in Type 1 diabetes patients. Any HLA effect on TCRB rearrangement was left unresolved by small sub-analyses.

Sequencing was performed on naive CD4+ T cells from blood. This chain joins TRBV30 and TRBJ1-2; no reliable D call. The TCR sequence derives from a man between 18 and 35 years old with type 1 diabetes. The CDR3 nucleotides read TGTGCCTGGAGTGTTTCCCACGGCTACACCTTC. It translates to CAWSVSHGYTF.